Listed here is a single T cell receptor beta chain. These data belong to a study of blood T cells in healthy people across ages. A second roughly 7 to 12 cycle PCR used barcoded and J-beta primers. Each cDNA molecule carried a tag from a template-switch adaptor that contained 12 random nucleotides. A minimum of 2.5 million CDR3-containing paired-end reads was obtained for each sample. TCRdb recomputed calls from the 5' RACE reads with MiXCR, one row per CDR3 protein. In the table there are 550,000 to 750,000 distinct CDR3 sequences, around 20% of which are singletons. This CDR3 has 17 residues. Looked up from germline, CDR1 is DFQATT and CDR2 is SNEGSKA (reference sequence). V was clipped by 2 bases and J by 0 bases; unmatched bases: 8.

Material for sequencing was blood. The chain is built from TRBV20-1 and TRBJ2-2; 8 nucleotides align to TRBD1. The sequence was obtained from an older man in good health. This CDR3 reads CSARNPDRGPNTGELFF. The CDR3 bases are TGCAGTGCTAGAAATCCTGACAGGGGCCCGAACACCGGGGAGCTGTTTTTT.